One sample yielded the 24 T cell receptor beta chains listed below, sequenced in a study of cytomegalovirus exposure and HLA in healthy donors. The table came from immunoSEQ multiplex PCR; TCRdb's copy has only in-frame clones and leaves some out. The sample has about 110,000 clones, approximately 90% seen once; the top ten hold around 4.1%. Input material: PBMCs. Every receptor here comes from a woman between 18 and 29 years old in good health and CMV-seropositive.

V and J are TRBV7-2 and TRBJ2-7, with a tentative D call TRBD1 (5 bases). V was pared by 5 bases and J by 0 bases, with 11 bases between. CDR3 length equals 14 residues. The germline V gene has CDR1 SGHTA and CDR2 FQGNSA. CDR3 sequence (DNA): TGTGCCAGCAGCATCAGACAGAGCTCCTACGAGCAGTACTTC. It translates to CASSIRQSSYEQYF.

A few counts support this clone. The chain uses TRBV27 and TRBJ1-5; no clear D gene. This CDR3 has 14 amino acids. The germline CDR1 and CDR2 sequences are MNHEY and SMNVEV (reference sequence). Trimming removed 4 bases from V and 2 bases from J, with 9 bases in between. The CDR3, as DNA: TGTGCCAGCAGTTACGGCCTAGGCAATCAGCCCCAGCATTTT. Translated: CASSYGLGNQPQHF.

V and J are TRBV5-1 and TRBJ2-1, with 8 positions matching TRBD1. J was trimmed by 7 bases and V by 4 bases; bases with no gene match: 10. Germline loops: CDR1 SGHRS, CDR2 YFSETQ. This CDR3 has 15 amino acids. The CDR3 reads CASSRDLRGQNEQFF. The CDR3, as DNA: TGCGCCAGCAGCCGCGACCTCAGGGGGCAAAATGAGCAGTTCTTC. The full variable domain, completed using reference TRBV5-1 and TRBJ2-1, is KAGVTQTPRYLIKTRGQQVTLSCSPISGHRSVSWYQQTPGQGLQFLFEYFSETQRNKGNFPGRFSGRQFSNSRSEMNVSTLELGDSALYLCASSRDLRGQNEQFFGPGTRLTVL.

The chain uses TRBV6-1 and TRBJ2-5, with 10 nucleotides matching TRBD1. Looked up from germline, CDR1 is MNHNS and CDR2 is SASEGT. J was trimmed by 7 bases and V by 4 bases; bases with no gene match: 6. This CDR3 is 14 amino acids long. The CDR3 DNA follows: TGTGCCAGCAGTGGTTTTCGGACAGGGGGGACCCAGTACTTC. Amino acids: CASSGFRTGGTQYF.

The chain links TRBV29-1 to TRBJ1-2, with 8 bases fitting TRBD1. J lost 4 bases, V lost 6 bases, and 7 bases had no gene match. Germline assignment: CDR1 SQVTM and CDR2 ANQGSEA. CDR3 length equals 13 residues. This chain's CDR3 is CSVQDRAAYGYTF. The CDR3 nucleotides are TGCAGCGTCCAGGACAGGGCGGCCTATGGCTACACCTTC.

The rearrangement joins TRBV15 to TRBJ2-7, with a weak D call TRBD2 (6 bases). Trimming pared 4 bases from V and 1 base from J, leaving 14 bases between. The CDR3 is 15 residues long. Germline V lookup: CDR1 LNHNV, CDR2 YYDKDF (reference sequence). CDR3 loop: CATSILAAVSYEQYF. The DNA for the CDR3 is TGTGCCACCAGCATCTTAGCGGCGGTATCCTACGAGCAGTACTTC.

The rearrangement links TRBV6-1 to TRBJ1-6, with D possibly matching TRBD1 (5 bases). Germline V lookup: CDR1 MNHNS, CDR2 SASEGT. The CDR3 has 14 amino acids. Trimming pared 6 bases from V and 4 bases from J, leaving 10 bases between. The CDR3, as DNA: TGTGCCAGCAGCGGGGGGTTGTATAATTCACCCCTCCACTTT. It encodes CASSGGLYNSPLHF.

V usage is TRBV18 and J usage is TRBJ2-1, with 7 bases matching TRBD1. The V segment lost 5 bases and the J segment 5 bases; nucleotides outside the gene matches: 9. Germline V gene lookup returns CDR1 KGHSH and CDR2 LQKENI. CDR3 length: 15 amino acids. The CDR3 reads CASSSTPGGDNEQFF. CDR3 DNA: TGTGCCAGCTCATCCACCCCAGGGGGTGACAATGAGCAGTTCTTC.

In DNA, the CDR3 is TGCGCCAGCAGCCAAGCCCGGGGTCGTGTGGAAAAACTGTTTTTT. It codes for CASSQARGRVEKLFF. The chain carries TRBV4-1 and TRBJ1-4; no clear D. V was cut by 1 base and J by 8 bases, with 14 bases left in between. The germline gives CDR1 MGHRA, CDR2 YSYEKL. The CDR3 has 15 amino acids.

V usage is TRBV4-2 and J usage is TRBJ2-1; 8 bases agree with TRBD2. J lost 6 bases, V lost 2 bases, and 6 bases had no gene match. Germline assignment: CDR1 LGHNA and CDR2 YNFKEQ. The CDR3 is made up of 15 amino acids. The CDR3 sequence is CASSQSELAVNEQFF. The CDR3 nucleotides are TGTGCCAGCAGCCAAAGTGAACTAGCGGTCAATGAGCAGTTCTTC.

The rearrangement joins TRBV7-2 to TRBJ2-7; a possible D gene is TRBD2 (7 bases). Germline CDR1 reads SGHTA; CDR2 reads FQGNSA. The CDR3 sequence is 17 residues long. V lost 10 bases to trimming and J lost 3 bases, with 28 bases between them. The chain's CDR3 is CAIHLAKRGGSLYEQYF. CDR3 nucleotide sequence: TGTGCCATCCATCTCGCAAAGAGGGGGGGCTCGCTCTACGAGCAGTACTTC.

V is TRBV25-1 and J is TRBJ2-7; 7 bases are shared with TRBD1. Germline V gives CDR1 MGHDK, CDR2 SYGVNS. This CDR3 has 15 residues. J lost 1 base, V lost 6 bases, and 9 bases had no gene match. The CDR3 sequence is CASSPNRGSSYEQYF. CDR3 DNA sequence: TGTGCCAGCAGCCCTAACAGGGGTTCTTCCTACGAGCAGTACTTC.

This clone has only one observation. The chain combines TRBV27 with TRBJ1-5, with 7 bases that match TRBD1. V lost 5 bases, J lost 0 bases, and 10 bases stayed unmatched. Germline V lookup: CDR1 MNHEY, CDR2 SMNVEV (reference sequence). The CDR3 sequence is 17 residues long. CDR3 residues: CASSAAWTGYSNQPQHF. The CDR3, as DNA: TGTGCCAGCAGTGCGGCCTGGACAGGTTATAGCAATCAGCCCCAGCATTTT.

About this clone: Other DNA sequences from this sample encode an identical CDR3 as well. This chain links TRBV5-4 with TRBJ2-3; TRBD1 aligns across 8 bases. J was trimmed by 3 bases and V by 0 bases; bases with no gene match: 0. The CDR3 runs 14 residues. CDR1 SGHNT and CDR2 YYREEE come from the germline V gene (reference sequence). DNA of the CDR3: TGTGCCAGCAGCTTGGACAGGGGGACAGATACGCAGTATTTT. It yields the protein CASSLDRGTDTQYF.

V and J are TRBV28 and TRBJ2-5; 7 nucleotides agree with TRBD2. Unmatched junction bases numbered 2, after V lost 3 bases and J lost 4 bases. The CDR3 totals 13 residues. Per the germline V gene, CDR1 is MDHEN and CDR2 is SYDVKM. This CDR3 is CASSLGRVETQYF. The CDR3 DNA sequence: TGTGCCAGCAGTTTGGGGAGGGTAGAGACCCAGTACTTC.

The V call is TRBV5-5, the J call TRBJ2-7; D possibly corresponds to TRBD1 (5 bases). The germline V and J ends were trimmed by 0 bases and 4 bases, with 11 bases remaining between them. Germline CDR1 is SGHKS and CDR2 is YYEKEE (reference sequence). This CDR3 has 14 residues. As DNA, the CDR3 is TGTGCCAGCAGCTTGGCAGGGTCCGGGTACGAGCAGTACTTC. Protein sequence: CASSLAGSGYEQYF.

The chain joins TRBV7-2 to TRBJ2-7; D unclear. Deletions cut 5 bases from V and 4 bases from J, with 9 bases between. Germline CDR1 is SGHTA and CDR2 is FQGNSA. This CDR3 comprises 12 residues. The CDR3 loop is CASSKNEYEQYF. Written as DNA, the CDR3 is TGTGCCAGCAGCAAAAACGAGTACGAGCAGTACTTC.

A few counts support this clone. The rearrangement links TRBV13 to TRBJ1-2, with a tentative D call TRBD1 (5 bases). The germline V gene has CDR1 PRHDT and CDR2 FYEKMQ (reference sequence). Between the trimmed V and J ends, which lost 4 bases and 3 bases, there was a span of 15 bases. The length of the CDR3 is 15 residues. CDR3 bases: TGTGCCAGCAGCTCCCACCTCGACAGCGACTATGGCTACACCTTC. This encodes CASSSHLDSDYGYTF.

The chain links TRBV4-2 to TRBJ2-1, with 8 bases that match TRBD2. This CDR3 is 14 amino acids long. With 10 bases clipped from V and 7 bases from J, the junction kept 12 bases outside the gene matches. The germline gives CDR1 LGHNA, CDR2 YNFKEQ. CDR3 residues: CATQATGRGNEQFF. DNA of the CDR3: TGTGCCACCCAGGCAACCGGGAGGGGGAATGAGCAGTTCTTC.

This clone was counted a few times. J is TRBJ1-5 and V is TRBV2; 8 bases match TRBD1. V was pared by 5 bases and J by 5 bases, with 5 bases of the junction left unmatched. The length of the CDR3 is 14 residues. The germline V gene has CDR1 SNHLY and CDR2 FYNNEI. Written as DNA, the CDR3 is TGTGCCAGCAGTCGACAGGGGTCTCATCAGCCCCAGCATTTT. Amino acid sequence: CASSRQGSHQPQHF.

V and J are TRBV7-2 and TRBJ2-4; 8 bases are shared with TRBD2. CDR3 size: 13 residues. V dropped 9 bases and J dropped 10; count of bases not matched to a gene: 11. From germline, CDR1 is SGHTA and CDR2 FQGNSA. CDR3 DNA sequence: TGTGCCAGTTCCCCTAGGGCGGGAGGAATTCAGTACTTC. Encoded protein: CASSPRAGGIQYF.

The chain recombines TRBV7-6 with TRBJ2-7; 10 positions agree with TRBD2. Germline CDR1 reads SGHVS; CDR2 reads FNYEAQ. V was pared by 1 base and J by 6 bases, with 6 bases of the junction left unmatched. The CDR3 is 15 amino acids. The DNA of the CDR3 is TGTGCCAGCAGCTTAGAGGCTAGCGGGAGAGTCGAGCAGTACTTC. Encoded protein: CASSLEASGRVEQYF.

The genes are TRBV19 and TRBJ2-2, with 11 bases lining up with TRBD1. In germline, CDR1 is LNHDA, CDR2 SQIVND (reference sequence). The CDR3 extends over 20 amino acids. Unmatched junction bases numbered 22, after V lost 7 bases and J lost 6 bases. Written as DNA, the CDR3 is TGTGCCAGTACCTCCCCCCGTAGGGGACAGGGGGTTGAAGGCGCCGGGGAGCTGTTTTTT. This sequence encodes CASTSPRRGQGVEGAGELFF.

The chain uses TRBV11-3 and TRBJ2-1; 11 bases match TRBD2. This CDR3 is built from 15 residues. Trimming took 4 bases from V and 5 from J; bases not matched to a gene: 4. Germline-derived CDR1 and CDR2 are SGHNT and YENEEA. The CDR3 spells CASSSLAGGNNEQFF. The CDR3 DNA reads as TGTGCCAGCAGCTCGCTAGCGGGGGGAAACAATGAGCAGTTCTTC.